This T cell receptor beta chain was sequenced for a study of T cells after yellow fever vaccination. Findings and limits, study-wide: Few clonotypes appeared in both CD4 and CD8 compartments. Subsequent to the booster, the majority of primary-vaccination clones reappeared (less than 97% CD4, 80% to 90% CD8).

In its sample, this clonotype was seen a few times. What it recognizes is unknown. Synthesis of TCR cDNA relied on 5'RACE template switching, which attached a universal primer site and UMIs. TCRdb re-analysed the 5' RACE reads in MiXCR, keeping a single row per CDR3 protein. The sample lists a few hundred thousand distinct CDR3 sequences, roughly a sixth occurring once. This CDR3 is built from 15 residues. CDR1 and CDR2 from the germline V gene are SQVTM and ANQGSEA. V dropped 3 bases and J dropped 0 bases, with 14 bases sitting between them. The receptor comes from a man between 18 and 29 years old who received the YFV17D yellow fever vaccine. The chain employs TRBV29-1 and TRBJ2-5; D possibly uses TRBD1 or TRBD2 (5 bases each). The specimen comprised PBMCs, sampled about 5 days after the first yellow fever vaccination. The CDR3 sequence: CSVEGRTIHQETQYF. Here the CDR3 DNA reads TGCAGCGTTGAGGGACGGACAATACACCAAGAGACCCAGTACTTC.